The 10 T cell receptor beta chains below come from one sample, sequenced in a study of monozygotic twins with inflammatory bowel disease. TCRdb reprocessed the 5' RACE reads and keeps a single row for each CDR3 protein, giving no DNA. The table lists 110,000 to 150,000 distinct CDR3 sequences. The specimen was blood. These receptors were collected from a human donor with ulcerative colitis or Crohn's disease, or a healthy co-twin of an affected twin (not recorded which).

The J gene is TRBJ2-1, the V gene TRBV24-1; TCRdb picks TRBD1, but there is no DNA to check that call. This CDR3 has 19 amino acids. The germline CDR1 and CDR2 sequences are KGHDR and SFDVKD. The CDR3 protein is CATSDPGTGSGGPYNEQFF.

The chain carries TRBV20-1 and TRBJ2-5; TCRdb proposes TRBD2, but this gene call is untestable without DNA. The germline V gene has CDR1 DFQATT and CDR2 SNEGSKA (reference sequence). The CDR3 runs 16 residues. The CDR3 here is CSASFWRAGAQETQYF.

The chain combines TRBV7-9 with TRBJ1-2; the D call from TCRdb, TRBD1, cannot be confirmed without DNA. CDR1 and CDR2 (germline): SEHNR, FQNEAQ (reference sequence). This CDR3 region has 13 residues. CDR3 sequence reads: CASSLAGDYGYTF.

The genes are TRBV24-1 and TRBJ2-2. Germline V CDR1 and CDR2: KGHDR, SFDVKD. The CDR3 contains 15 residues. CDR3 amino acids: CATSDFTSNTGELFF.

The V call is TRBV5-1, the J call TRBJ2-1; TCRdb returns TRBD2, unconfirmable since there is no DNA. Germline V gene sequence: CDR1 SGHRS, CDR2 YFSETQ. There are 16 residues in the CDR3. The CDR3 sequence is CASSSASGSSYNEQFF.

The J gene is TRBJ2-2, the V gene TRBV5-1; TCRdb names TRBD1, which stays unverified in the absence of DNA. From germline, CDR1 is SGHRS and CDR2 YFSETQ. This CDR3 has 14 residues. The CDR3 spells CASSDGGANRELFF.

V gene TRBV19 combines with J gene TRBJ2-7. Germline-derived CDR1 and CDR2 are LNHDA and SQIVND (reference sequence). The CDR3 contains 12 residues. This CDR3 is CASSIKGYEQYF.

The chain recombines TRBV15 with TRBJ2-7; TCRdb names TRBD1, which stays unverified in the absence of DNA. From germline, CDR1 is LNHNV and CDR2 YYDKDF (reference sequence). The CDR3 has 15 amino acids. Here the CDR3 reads CATSSGTKGSYEQYF.

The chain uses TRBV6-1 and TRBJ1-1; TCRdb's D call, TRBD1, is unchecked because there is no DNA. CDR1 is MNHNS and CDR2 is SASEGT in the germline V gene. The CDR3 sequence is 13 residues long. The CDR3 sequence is CASIHSGTQEAFF.

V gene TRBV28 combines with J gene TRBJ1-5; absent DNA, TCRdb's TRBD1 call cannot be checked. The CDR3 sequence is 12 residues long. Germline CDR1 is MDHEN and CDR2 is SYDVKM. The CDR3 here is CMVDRVDQPQHF.